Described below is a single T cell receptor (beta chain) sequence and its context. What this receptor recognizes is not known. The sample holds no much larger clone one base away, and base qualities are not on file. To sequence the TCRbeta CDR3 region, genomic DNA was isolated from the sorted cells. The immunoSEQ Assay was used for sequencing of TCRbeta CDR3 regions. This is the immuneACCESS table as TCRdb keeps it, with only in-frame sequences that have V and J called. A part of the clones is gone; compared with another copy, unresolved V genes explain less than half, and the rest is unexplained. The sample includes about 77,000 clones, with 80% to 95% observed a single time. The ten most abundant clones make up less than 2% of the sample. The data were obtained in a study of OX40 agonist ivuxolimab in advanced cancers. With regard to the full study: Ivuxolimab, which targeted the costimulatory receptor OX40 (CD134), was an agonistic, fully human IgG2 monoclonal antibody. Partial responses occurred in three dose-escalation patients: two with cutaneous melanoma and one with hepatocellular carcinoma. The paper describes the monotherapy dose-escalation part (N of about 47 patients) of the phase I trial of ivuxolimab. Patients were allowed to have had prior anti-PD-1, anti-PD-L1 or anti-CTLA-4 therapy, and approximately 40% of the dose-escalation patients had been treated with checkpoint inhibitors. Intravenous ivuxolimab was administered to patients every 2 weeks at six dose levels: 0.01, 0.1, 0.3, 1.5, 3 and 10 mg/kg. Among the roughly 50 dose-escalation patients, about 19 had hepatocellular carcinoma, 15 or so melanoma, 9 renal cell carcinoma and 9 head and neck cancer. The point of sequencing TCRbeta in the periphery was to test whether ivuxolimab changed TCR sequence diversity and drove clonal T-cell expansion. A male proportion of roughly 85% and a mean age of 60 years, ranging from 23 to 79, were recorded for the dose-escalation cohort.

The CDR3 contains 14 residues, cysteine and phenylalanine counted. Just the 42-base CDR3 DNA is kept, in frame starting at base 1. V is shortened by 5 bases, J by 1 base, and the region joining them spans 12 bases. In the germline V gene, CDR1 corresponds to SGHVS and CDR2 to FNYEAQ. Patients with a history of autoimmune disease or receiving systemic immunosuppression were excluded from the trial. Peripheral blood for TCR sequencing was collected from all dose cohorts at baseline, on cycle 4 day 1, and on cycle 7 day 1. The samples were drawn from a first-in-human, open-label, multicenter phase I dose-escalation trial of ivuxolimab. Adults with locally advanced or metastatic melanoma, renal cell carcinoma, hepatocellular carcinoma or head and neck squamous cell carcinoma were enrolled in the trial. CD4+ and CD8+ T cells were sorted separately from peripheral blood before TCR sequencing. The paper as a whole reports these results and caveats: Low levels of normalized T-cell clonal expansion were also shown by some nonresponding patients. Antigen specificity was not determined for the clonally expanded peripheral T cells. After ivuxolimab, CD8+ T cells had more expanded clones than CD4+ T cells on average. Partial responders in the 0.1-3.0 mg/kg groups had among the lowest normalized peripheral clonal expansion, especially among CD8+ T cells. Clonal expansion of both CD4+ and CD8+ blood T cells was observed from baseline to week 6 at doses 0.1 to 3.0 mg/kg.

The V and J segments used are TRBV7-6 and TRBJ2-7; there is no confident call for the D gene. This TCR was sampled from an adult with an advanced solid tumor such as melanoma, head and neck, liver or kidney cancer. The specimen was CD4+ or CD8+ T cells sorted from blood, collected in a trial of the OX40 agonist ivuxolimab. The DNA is TGTGCCAGCAGCCCCTACCGTGGATCCTACGAGCAGTACTTC. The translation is CASSPYRGSYEQYF. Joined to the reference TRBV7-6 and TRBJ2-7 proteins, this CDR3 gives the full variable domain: GAGVSQSPRYKVTKRGQDVALRCDPISGHVSLYWYRQALGQGPEFLTYFNYEAQQDKSGLPNDRFSAERPEGSISTLTIQRTEQRDSAMYRCASSPYRGSYEQYFGPGTRLTVT.